The source of this T cell receptor (beta chain) is a study of T cells in Graves' hyperthyroidism and ophthalmopathy. Study results and limitations: Most clonotypes expanded in the thyroid (above 0.001) were also present in blood.

This clonotype was detected many times. What it binds is not known. The source material, RNA transcripts, was used to amplify TCR beta CDR3 regions. Carried out on the TCR CDR3, a first-round RT-PCR used the HTBI primer set. TCRdb re-analysed the multiplex PCR reads in MiXCR, keeping a single row per CDR3 protein. Of around 350,000 distinct CDR3 sequences in the sample, 15% to 20% were seen once. Among the patients, aged 18 to 65, hyperthyroidism was newly diagnosed and had lasted under 2 months. The specimen was blood. This sequence originates from a woman aged 18-30 years with Graves' hyperthyroidism.

The CDR3 reads CASSLTGNPTYEQYF. The CDR3 DNA follows: TGTGCCAGCAGCCTGACAGGGAATCCGACCTACGAGCAGTACTTC. This chain connects TRBV28 to TRBJ2-7; the match to TRBD1 covers 7 bases. This CDR3 is built from 15 residues. The germline CDR1 and CDR2 sequences are MDHEN and SYDVKM. Germline trimming cut 6 bases from V and 2 bases from J; bases unmatched to any gene: 10.